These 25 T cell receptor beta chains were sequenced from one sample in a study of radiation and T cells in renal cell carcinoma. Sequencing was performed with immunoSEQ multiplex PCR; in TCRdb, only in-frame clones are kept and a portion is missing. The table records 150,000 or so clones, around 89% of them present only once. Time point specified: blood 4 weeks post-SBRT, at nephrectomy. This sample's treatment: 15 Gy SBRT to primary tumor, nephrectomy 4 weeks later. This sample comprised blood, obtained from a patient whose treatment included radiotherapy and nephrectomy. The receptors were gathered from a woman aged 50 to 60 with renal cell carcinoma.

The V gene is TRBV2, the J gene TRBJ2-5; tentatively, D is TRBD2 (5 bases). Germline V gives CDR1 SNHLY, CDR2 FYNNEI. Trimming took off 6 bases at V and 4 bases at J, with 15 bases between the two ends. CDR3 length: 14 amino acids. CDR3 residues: CASSSALGGETQYF. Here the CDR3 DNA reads TGTGCCAGCAGCTCAGCGTTAGGAGGAGAGACCCAGTACTTC.

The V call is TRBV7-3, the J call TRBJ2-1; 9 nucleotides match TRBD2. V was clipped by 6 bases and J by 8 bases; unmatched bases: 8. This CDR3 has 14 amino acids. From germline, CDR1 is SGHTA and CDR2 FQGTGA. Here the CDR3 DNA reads TGTGCCAGCAGTCCGGGACTAGCACTAGATGAGCAGTTCTTC. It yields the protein CASSPGLALDEQFF.

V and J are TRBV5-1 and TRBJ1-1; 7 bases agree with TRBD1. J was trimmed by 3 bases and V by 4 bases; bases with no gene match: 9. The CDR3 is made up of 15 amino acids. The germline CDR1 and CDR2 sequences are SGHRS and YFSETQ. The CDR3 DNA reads TGCGCCAGCAGCGACACAGGGGCCCGGGACACTGAAGCTTTCTTT. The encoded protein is CASSDTGARDTEAFF.

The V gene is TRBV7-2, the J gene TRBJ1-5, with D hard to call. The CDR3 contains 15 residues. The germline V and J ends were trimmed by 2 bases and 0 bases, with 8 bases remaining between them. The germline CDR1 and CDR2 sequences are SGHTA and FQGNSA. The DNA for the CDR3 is TGTGCCAGCAGCTTATGGGCGGATAGCAATCAGCCCCAGCATTTT. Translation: CASSLWADSNQPQHF.

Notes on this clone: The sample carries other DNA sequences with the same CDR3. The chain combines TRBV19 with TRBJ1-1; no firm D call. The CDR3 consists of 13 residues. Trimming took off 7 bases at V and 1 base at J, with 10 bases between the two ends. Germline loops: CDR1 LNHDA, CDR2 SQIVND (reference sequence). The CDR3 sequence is CASTPEGNTEAFF. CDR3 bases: TGTGCCAGTACACCAGAGGGGAACACTGAAGCTTTCTTT. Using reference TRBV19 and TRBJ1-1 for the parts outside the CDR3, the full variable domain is DGGITQSPKYLFRKEGQNVTLSCEQNLNHDAMYWYRQDPGQGLRLIYYSQIVNDFQKGDIAEGYSVSREKKESFPLTVTSAQKNPTAFYLCASTPEGNTEAFFGQGTRLTVV.

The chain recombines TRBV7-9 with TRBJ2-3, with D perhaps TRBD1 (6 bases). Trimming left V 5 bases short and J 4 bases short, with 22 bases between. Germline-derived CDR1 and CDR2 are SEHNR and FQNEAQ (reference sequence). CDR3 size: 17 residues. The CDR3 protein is CASSPQQGPVGSDTQYF. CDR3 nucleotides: TGTGCCAGCAGCCCTCAACAGGGCCCGGTTGGGTCAGATACGCAGTATTTT.

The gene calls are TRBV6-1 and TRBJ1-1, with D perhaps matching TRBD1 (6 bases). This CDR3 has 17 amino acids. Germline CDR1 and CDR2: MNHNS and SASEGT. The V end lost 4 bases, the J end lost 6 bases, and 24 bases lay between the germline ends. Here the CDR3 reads CASSASLLTGGSSEAFF. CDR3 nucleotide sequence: TGTGCCAGCAGTGCCTCCCTCTTGACAGGCGGGTCATCTGAAGCTTTCTTT.

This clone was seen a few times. CDR3 amino acids: CASSHSLDRGHGNGYTF. CDR3 in DNA: TGTGCCAGCAGCCACTCCTTGGACAGGGGGCACGGTAATGGCTACACCTTC. The chain combines TRBV13 with TRBJ1-2, with TRBD1 matching 11 bases. Germline-derived CDR1 and CDR2 are PRHDT and FYEKMQ (reference sequence). The trim removed 5 bases at V and 6 bases at J, leaving 14 bases unmatched. The CDR3 is 17 residues long.

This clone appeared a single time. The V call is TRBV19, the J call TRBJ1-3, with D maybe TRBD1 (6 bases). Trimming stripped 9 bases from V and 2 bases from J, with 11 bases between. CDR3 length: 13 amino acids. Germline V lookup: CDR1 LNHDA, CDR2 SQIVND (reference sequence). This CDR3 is CASTRGPGNTIYF. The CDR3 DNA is TGTGCCAGCACCCGGGGGCCTGGAAACACCATATATTTT.

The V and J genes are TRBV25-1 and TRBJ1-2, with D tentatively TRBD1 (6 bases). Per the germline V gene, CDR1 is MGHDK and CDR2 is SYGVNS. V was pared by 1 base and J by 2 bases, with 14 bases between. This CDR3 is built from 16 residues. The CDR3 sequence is CASSESLRGPNYGYTF. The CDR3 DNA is TGTGCCAGCAGTGAATCCCTCAGGGGCCCAAACTATGGCTACACCTTC.

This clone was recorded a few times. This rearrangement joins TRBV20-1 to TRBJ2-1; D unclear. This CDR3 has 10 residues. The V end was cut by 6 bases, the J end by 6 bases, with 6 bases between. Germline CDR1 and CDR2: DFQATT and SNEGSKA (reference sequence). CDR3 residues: CSAPFNEQFF. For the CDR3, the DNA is TGCAGTGCCCCGTTCAATGAGCAGTTCTTC.

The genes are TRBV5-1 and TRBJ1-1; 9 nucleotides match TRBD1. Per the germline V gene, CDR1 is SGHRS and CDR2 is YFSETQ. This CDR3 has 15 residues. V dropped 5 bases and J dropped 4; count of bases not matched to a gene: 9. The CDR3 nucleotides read TGCGCCAGCAGTTATACCGGGACAGGGTCCACTGAAGCTTTCTTT. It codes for CASSYTGTGSTEAFF.

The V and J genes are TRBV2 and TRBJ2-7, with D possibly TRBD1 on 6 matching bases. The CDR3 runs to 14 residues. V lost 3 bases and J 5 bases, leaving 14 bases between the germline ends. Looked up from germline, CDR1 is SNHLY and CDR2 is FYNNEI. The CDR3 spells CASSDTQGLHEQYF. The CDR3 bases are TGTGCCAGCAGTGATACACAGGGTCTACACGAGCAGTACTTC. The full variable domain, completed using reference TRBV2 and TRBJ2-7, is EPEVTQTPSHQVTQMGQEVILRCVPISNHLYFYWYRQILGQKVEFLVSFYNNEISEKSEIFDDQFSVERPDGSNFTLKIRSTKLEDSAMYFCASSDTQGLHEQYFGPGTRLTVT.

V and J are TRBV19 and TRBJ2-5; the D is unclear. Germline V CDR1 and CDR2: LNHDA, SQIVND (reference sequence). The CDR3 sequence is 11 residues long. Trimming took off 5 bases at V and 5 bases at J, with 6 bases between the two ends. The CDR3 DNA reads TGTGCCAGTAGTGGGCGGGAGACCCAGTACTTC. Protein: CASSGRETQYF.

Here the CDR3 reads CATSRPGTGGNIQYF. The CDR3 bases are TGTGCCACCAGCAGACCCGGGACAGGGGGGAACATTCAGTACTTC. This sequence joins TRBV15 and TRBJ2-4, with TRBD1 matching 11 bases. The germline CDR1 and CDR2 sequences are LNHNV and YYDKDF (reference sequence). This CDR3 is built from 15 residues. V was clipped by 2 bases and J by 7 bases; unmatched bases: 4.

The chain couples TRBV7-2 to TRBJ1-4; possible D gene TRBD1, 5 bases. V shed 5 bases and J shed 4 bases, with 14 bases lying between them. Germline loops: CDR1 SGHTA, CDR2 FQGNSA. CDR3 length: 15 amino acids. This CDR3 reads CASSAQQAFNEKLFF. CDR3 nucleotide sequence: TGTGCCAGCAGCGCACAACAGGCCTTTAATGAAAAACTGTTTTTT.

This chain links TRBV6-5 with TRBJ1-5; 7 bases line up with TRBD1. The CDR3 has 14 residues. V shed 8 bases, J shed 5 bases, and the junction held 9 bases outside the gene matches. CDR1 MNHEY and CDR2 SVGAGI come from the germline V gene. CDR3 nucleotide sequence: TGTGCCAGCGGACAACAGGGGAGCGATCAGCCCCAGCATTTT. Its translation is CASGQQGSDQPQHF.

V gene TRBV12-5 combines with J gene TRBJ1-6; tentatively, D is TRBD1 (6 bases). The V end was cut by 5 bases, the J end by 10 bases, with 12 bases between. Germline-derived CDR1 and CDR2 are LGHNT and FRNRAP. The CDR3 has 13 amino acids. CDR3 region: CASGQTGESPLHF. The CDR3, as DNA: TGTGCTAGTGGTCAGACAGGAGAATCACCCCTCCACTTT.

This CDR3 is CASSIDQAGFSGYTF. As DNA, the CDR3 is TGTGCCAGTAGTATAGATCAGGCGGGATTTAGCGGCTACACCTTC. The V call is TRBV19, the J call TRBJ1-2; no reliable D call. Germline loops: CDR1 LNHDA, CDR2 SQIVND (reference sequence). This CDR3 region has 15 residues. The V gene lost 0 bases and the J gene lost 8 bases, with 16 bases spanning the gap.

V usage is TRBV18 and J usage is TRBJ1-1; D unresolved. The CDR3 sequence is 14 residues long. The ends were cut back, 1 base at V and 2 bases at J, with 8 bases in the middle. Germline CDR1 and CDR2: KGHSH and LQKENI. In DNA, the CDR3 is TGTGCCAGCTCACCACTTTCGGATAACACTGAAGCTTTCTTT. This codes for CASSPLSDNTEAFF.

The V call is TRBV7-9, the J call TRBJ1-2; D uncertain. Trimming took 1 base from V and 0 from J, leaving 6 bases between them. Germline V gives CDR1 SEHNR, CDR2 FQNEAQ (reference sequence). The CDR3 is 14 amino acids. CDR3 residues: CASSLEKANYGYTF. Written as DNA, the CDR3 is TGTGCCAGCAGCTTAGAGAAAGCTAACTATGGCTACACCTTC. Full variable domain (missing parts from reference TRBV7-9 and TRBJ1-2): DTGVSQNPRHKITKRGQNVTFRCDPISEHNRLYWYRQTLGQGPEFLTYFQNEAQLEKSRLLSDRFSAERPKGSFSTLEIQRTEQGDSAMYLCASSLEKANYGYTFGSGTRLTVV.

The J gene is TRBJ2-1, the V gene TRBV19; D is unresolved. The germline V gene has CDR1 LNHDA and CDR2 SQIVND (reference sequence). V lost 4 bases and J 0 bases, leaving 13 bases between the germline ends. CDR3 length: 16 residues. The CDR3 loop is CASSNRARNSYNEQFF. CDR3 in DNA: TGTGCCAGTAGTAATCGAGCGAGAAACTCCTACAATGAGCAGTTCTTC.

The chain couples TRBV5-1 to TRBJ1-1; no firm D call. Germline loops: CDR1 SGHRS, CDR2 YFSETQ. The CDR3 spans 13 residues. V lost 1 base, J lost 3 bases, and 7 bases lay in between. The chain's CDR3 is CASSLTSDTEAFF. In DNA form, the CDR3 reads TGCGCCAGCAGCTTGACCTCGGACACTGAAGCTTTCTTT.

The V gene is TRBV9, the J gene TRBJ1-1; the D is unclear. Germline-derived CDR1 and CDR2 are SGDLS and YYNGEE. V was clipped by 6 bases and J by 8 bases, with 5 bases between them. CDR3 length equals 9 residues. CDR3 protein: CASMEEAFF. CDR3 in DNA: TGTGCCAGCATGGAGGAAGCTTTCTTT.

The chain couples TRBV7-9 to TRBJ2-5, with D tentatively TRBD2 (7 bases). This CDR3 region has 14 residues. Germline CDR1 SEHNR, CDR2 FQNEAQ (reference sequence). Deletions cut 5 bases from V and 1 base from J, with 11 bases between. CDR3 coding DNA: TGTGCCAGCAGCGAAAGGGGGGGCCAAGAGACCCAGTACTTC. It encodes CASSERGGQETQYF.